The 4 T cell receptor beta chains below come from one sample, sequenced in a study of shared clonotypes between healthy human individuals. The method was immunoSEQ multiplex PCR; TCRdb's version includes in-frame clones alone and lacks a portion of them. The sample has hundreds of thousands of clones, roughly 78% seen once. The source material was memory CD4+ T cells sorted from blood. Regarding subset: CD45RA-negative fraction. Source of these receptors: a woman aged 25 to 39 in good health.

V is TRBV28 and J is TRBJ1-4; 9 bases are shared with TRBD1. Germline assignment: CDR1 MDHEN and CDR2 SYDVKM. The CDR3 loop spans 14 amino acids. The trim removed 6 bases at V and 7 bases at J, leaving 6 bases unmatched. Here the CDR3 reads CASRRGTGLEKLFF. The CDR3 DNA sequence: TGTGCCAGCAGGAGGGGGACAGGGCTTGAAAAACTGTTTTTT.

J is TRBJ2-7 and V is TRBV5-1, with TRBD1 identical over 7 bases. V trimming: 0 bases; J trimming: 4 bases; junction bases outside the gene matches: 10. The germline gives CDR1 SGHRS, CDR2 YFSETQ. This CDR3 is 16 amino acids long. CDR3 sequence reads: CASSLAYGQVPYEQYF. CDR3 bases: TGCGCCAGCAGCTTGGCCTACGGACAGGTCCCTTACGAGCAGTACTTC.

With regard to this clone: The sample carries other DNA sequences with the same CDR3. J is TRBJ2-3 and V is TRBV28, with D perhaps TRBD1 or TRBD2 (6 bases each). CDR3 size: 16 residues. Germline V gene lookup returns CDR1 MDHEN and CDR2 SYDVKM. V gave up 5 bases and J gave up 1 base, with 16 bases separating them. The CDR3 DNA reads as TGTGCCAGCAGTCTACTAGGGGGAGGAGGCACAGATACGCAGTATTTT. It translates to CASSLLGGGGTDTQYF.

To note about this clone: No conserved phenylalanine or tryptophan is present at the end of the CDR3, so a read error is the likely explanation. Because the CDR3's place on the DNA is in doubt, the DNA is left out and the CDR3 is given as listed by TCRdb. The V call is TRBV6-4, the J call TRBJ2-7; the table gives TRBD1 as D, unverified against the DNA. The CDR3 has 12 amino acids, counting both end residues. Germline CDR1 MRHNA, CDR2 SNTAGT. CDR3 sequence: CASSDPGTGRFG.